This T cell receptor beta chain is drawn from a study of T cell repertoires in cytomegalovirus infection. At least ten counts were recorded for this clonotype. The antigen is not known. With 3 bases removed from V and 5 bases from J, the gap between germline ends came to 10 bases. Germline lookup yields CDR1 SGHVS and CDR2 FQNEAQ. The CDR3 sequence is 13 residues long. Study-wide findings and caveats: Ex vivo responses were dominated by HLA-C-restricted CMV-specific TCR beta clonotypes.

TCRdb recomputed calls from the reads with MiXCR, one row per CDR3 protein. The sample lists more than 250,000 distinct CDR3 sequences; around 13% were seen once. Sample: PBMCs. This chain uses TRBV7-8 with TRBJ2-5; no definite D call. This receptor was taken from a human donor in good health (CMV status not recorded). Some clones in this sample may be carry-over from other donors' samples. Here the CDR3 reads CASSFLAPETQYF. In DNA, the CDR3 is TGTGCCAGCAGCTTTTTAGCCCCCGAGACCCAGTACTTC. Drawing the rest from reference TRBV7-8 and TRBJ2-5, the complete variable domain is GAGVSQSPRYKVAKRGQDVALRCDPISGHVSLFWYQQALGQGPEFLTYFQNEAQLDKSGLPSDRFFAERPEGSVSTLKIQRTQQEDSAVYLCASSFLAPETQYFGPGTRLLVL.